This paragraph covers one T cell receptor (beta chain) sequence. The record originates from a study of blood T cell repertoires in COVID-19. As for the study in general: The samples span acute and convalescent COVID-19 from the United States, Italy and Spain. T cells, B-cell-depleted T cells, or PBMCs provided the cDNA or gDNA that served as material.

This CDR3 region has 15 residues. The germline CDR1 and CDR2 sequences are SGHNT and YYREEE (reference sequence). V was clipped by 2 bases and J by 8 bases, with 14 bases between them. Per the original methods: Cell counts per sample came from amplifying reference gene primers. Clones were read by immunoSEQ multiplex PCR, and TCRdb kept only the in-frame ones, dropping some. V and J calls and clone size follow that table, whereas D and trimming were derived from the DNA. Among approximately 100,000 clones listed, approximately 90% were seen once. The sequenced sample consisted of peripheral blood. This sequence joins TRBV5-4 and TRBJ1-6; D not certain. This clonotype was obtained from a man between 60 and 75 years old with acute or convalescent COVID-19. In DNA, the CDR3 is TGTGCCAGCAGCTTAGGAGGTAGTAACGATTCACCCCTCCACTTT. It specifies CASSLGGSNDSPLHF.